This TCR beta chain is drawn from a study of graft-versus-host responses after intestinal transplantation. About this clone: Its antigen remains unidentified.

The table came from immunoSEQ multiplex PCR; TCRdb's copy has only in-frame clones and leaves some out. The data contain around 64,000 clones, around 92% of them singletons. The CDR3 has 15 amino acids. Deletions cut 0 bases from V and 5 bases from J, with 10 bases between. Germline CDR1 MNHNY, CDR2 SVGAGI (reference sequence). Sequences were derived from unstimulated CD4+ T cells sorted from spleen or lymph node cells, sampled before transplant. This receptor was identified in a human donor who was the organ donor for an intestinal transplant. The chain carries TRBV6-6 and TRBJ1-4, with D possibly TRBD1 on 5 matching bases. The CDR3 sequence: CASSYSRGGNEKLFF. The CDR3 bases are TGTGCCAGCAGTTACTCGCGTGGGGGAAATGAAAAACTGTTTTTT.